Listed here are 28 T cell receptor beta chains from one sample, sequenced in a study of type 1 and type 2 diabetes patients. PCR was run on genomic DNA. Amplification of the beta chain CDR3 used 30 forward and 13 reverse multiplex primers. TCRdb re-called the multiplex PCR reads through MiXCR, storing one row per CDR3 protein. The data hold 270,000 or so distinct CDR3 sequences, with approximately 45% observed a single time. The sequenced sample consisted of peripheral blood mononuclear cells (PBMCs). These receptors all stem from a man aged 18 to 29 with type 2 diabetes.

The V call is TRBV2, the J call TRBJ2-5, with 7 bases that match TRBD2. The assigned J gene may be wrong: the sequence end matches TRBJ2-1 better. Germline V CDR1 and CDR2: SNHLY, FYNNEI. The CDR3 is 15 residues long. The CDR3: CASRERGGVWKEQFF. DNA for the CDR3: TGTGCCAGTCGAGAGAGGGGAGGGGTCTGGAAGGAGCAGTTCTTC.

The genes are TRBV2 and TRBJ1-1, with D unresolved. CDR3 size: 15 residues. From germline, CDR1 is SNHLY and CDR2 FYNNEI. This CDR3 is CAQADPYGMNTEAFF. The CDR3, as DNA: TGTGCGCAAGCAGACCCTTATGGCATGAACACTGAAGCTTTCTTT.

J is TRBJ1-1 and V is TRBV27; D is ambiguous. The CDR3 covers 14 residues. Between the trimmed V and J ends, which lost 5 bases and 0 bases, there was a span of 10 bases. Germline CDR1 is MNHEY and CDR2 is SMNVEV (reference sequence). CDR3 amino acids: CASSSMGMNTEAFF. The CDR3, as DNA: TGTGCCAGCAGTAGCATGGGTATGAACACTGAAGCTTTCTTT.

This clonotype has only a few counts. The V call is TRBV5-1, the J call TRBJ1-2, with D perhaps TRBD1 (5 bases). Germline V gene sequence: CDR1 SGHRS, CDR2 YFSETQ. There are 15 residues in the CDR3. The V gene lost 1 base and the J gene lost 2 bases, with 12 bases spanning the gap. CDR3 region: CASSLTLAGNYGYTF. The CDR3 coding sequence is TGCGCCAGCAGCTTGACCCTGGCAGGGAACTATGGCTACACCTTC.

This rearrangement joins TRBV29-1 to TRBJ1-2; unclear D gene. The CDR3 length is 13 residues. Germline V gene sequence: CDR1 SQVTM, CDR2 ANQGSEA. Deletions cut 1 base from V and 3 bases from J, with 9 bases between. The CDR3 protein is CSVEGQAHYGYTF. In DNA form, the CDR3 reads TGCAGCGTTGAAGGCCAGGCTCACTATGGCTACACCTTC.

This clonotype was counted a few times. The rearrangement joins TRBV24-1 to TRBJ1-2; D unresolved. Germline lookup yields CDR1 KGHDR and CDR2 SFDVKD. With 3 bases removed from V and 3 bases from J, the gap between germline ends came to 10 bases. The CDR3 extends over 14 amino acids. For the CDR3, the DNA is TGTGCCACCAGTGATCAGGACGGGGACTATGGCTACACCTTC. This encodes CATSDQDGDYGYTF.

The rearrangement links TRBV28 to TRBJ1-2, with D perhaps matching TRBD1 (5 bases). The CDR3 has 15 amino acids. Trimming removed 6 bases at V and 8 bases at J, with 22 bases between. CDR1 and CDR2 from the germline V gene are MDHEN and SYDVKM. CDR3 bases: TGTGCCAGCAGCCCTCCGGTGGGGGTAAAGACCGGCTACACCTTC. Encoded protein: CASSPPVGVKTGYTF.

The chain recombines TRBV13 with TRBJ2-2, with D possibly being TRBD1 (5 bases). Germline loops: CDR1 PRHDT, CDR2 FYEKMQ (reference sequence). Trimming shortened V by 10 bases and J by 5 bases, and 23 bases separated the two germline ends. The CDR3 length is 16 residues. The CDR3 DNA follows: TGTGCCACGGGCCCAGTTAGACTTTCAGGGACCGGGGAGCTGTTTTTT. Its protein product is CATGPVRLSGTGELFF. Supplemented by reference TRBV13 and TRBJ2-2, the full variable domain reads AAGVIQSPRHLIKEKRETATLKCYPIPRHDTVYWYQQGPGQDPQFLISFYEKMQSDKGSIPDRFSAQQFSDYHSELNMSSLELGDSALYFCATGPVRLSGTGELFFGEGSRLTVL.

The CDR3 DNA follows: TGTGCCAGCAGCCACGGGACAGGGCCGTCCTACGAGCAGTACTTC. This translates into CASSHGTGPSYEQYF. J is TRBJ2-7 and V is TRBV28; 9 bases are shared with TRBD1. J was trimmed by 1 base and V by 6 bases; bases with no gene match: 7. This CDR3 has 15 residues. CDR1 and CDR2 (germline): MDHEN, SYDVKM.

This chain links TRBV19 with TRBJ2-7; 11 nucleotides line up with TRBD2. Germline V gene lookup returns CDR1 LNHDA and CDR2 SQIVND (reference sequence). With V trimmed by 4 bases and J by 4 bases, 6 bases remained unmatched. The CDR3 is 15 amino acids. CDR3 sequence reads: CASSTGTSGDYEQYF. The CDR3 DNA reads TGTGCCAGTAGTACCGGGACTAGCGGTGATTACGAGCAGTACTTC.

About this clonotype: One end of the junction fails to match germline, which may point to a read error. This sequence joins TRBV15 and TRBJ2-5; possibly TRBD1 or TRBD2 for D (7 bases each). Looked up from germline, CDR1 is LNHNV and CDR2 is YYDKDF (reference sequence). The CDR3 has 15 amino acids. The CDR3 loop reads CATSRDLSGGETRYF. Here the CDR3 DNA reads TGTGCCACCAGCAGAGATCTCTCAGGGGGGGAGACCCGGTACTTC.

V gene TRBV9 combines with J gene TRBJ2-7; 8 nucleotides line up with TRBD2. The junction had 6 bases not matched to a gene; V was cut back by 6 bases and J by 1 base. The CDR3 contains 14 residues. Germline CDR1 reads SGDLS; CDR2 reads YYNGEE. CDR3 DNA sequence: TGTGCCAGCACCCCCGGGGGGGATTCCTACGAGCAGTACTTC. Translating it yields CASTPGGDSYEQYF.

This clonotype occurred many times. The chain has TRBV6-5 and TRBJ2-3; D uncertain. The length of the CDR3 is 15 residues. Germline V gene lookup returns CDR1 MNHEY and CDR2 SVGAGI. The ends were cut back, 5 bases at V and 1 base at J, with 13 bases in the middle. The CDR3 sequence is CASSNSQARTDTQYF. DNA of the CDR3: TGTGCCAGCAGTAACAGCCAGGCCCGCACAGATACGCAGTATTTT.

The V gene is TRBV10-1, the J gene TRBJ2-1; no clear D. V shed 4 bases and J shed 5 bases, with 12 bases lying between them. Germline assignment: CDR1 WNHNN and CDR2 SYGVQD (reference sequence). The CDR3 extends over 14 amino acids. CDR3 protein: CASSATQENNEQFF. The CDR3 DNA is TGCGCCAGCAGTGCGACTCAGGAGAACAATGAGCAGTTCTTC.

The V call is TRBV5-1, the J call TRBJ1-1, with D perhaps TRBD1 (6 bases). V was shortened by 0 bases and J by 0 bases, with 15 bases between the two germline ends. CDR3 length: 17 residues. CDR1 and CDR2 (germline): SGHRS, YFSETQ. CDR3 amino acids: CASSLGASGAVNTEAFF. CDR3 DNA: TGCGCCAGCAGCTTGGGGGCCTCAGGGGCCGTGAACACTGAAGCTTTCTTT.

This chain uses TRBV19 with TRBJ2-1, with 12 nucleotides matching TRBD2. Germline CDR1 reads LNHDA; CDR2 reads SQIVND (reference sequence). V lost 3 bases and J lost 6; bases outside the gene matches: 6. The CDR3 contains 16 residues. The CDR3 region is CASSITSGRLGNEQFF. The CDR3 nucleotides are TGTGCCAGTAGTATTACTAGCGGGAGGTTGGGCAATGAGCAGTTCTTC.

The J gene is TRBJ1-2, the V gene TRBV5-1; D possibly corresponds to TRBD1 (5 bases). The V gene's germline CDR1 is SGHRS and CDR2 YFSETQ. CDR3 length: 15 residues. Between the trimmed V and J ends, which lost 0 bases and 4 bases, there was a span of 13 bases. CDR3 nucleotide sequence: TGCGCCAGCAGCTTGGCGGGGGAAAGGGGCTATGGCTACACCTTC. It yields the protein CASSLAGERGYGYTF.

This clonotype was recorded many times. The CDR3, as DNA: TGTGCCAGCAGCCCTCAGCCCGTGAACACTGAAGCTTTCTTT. This codes for CASSPQPVNTEAFF. J is TRBJ1-1 and V is TRBV27; no clear D gene. The CDR3 spans 14 residues. The V gene's germline CDR1 is MNHEY and CDR2 SMNVEV (reference sequence). V was pared by 6 bases and J by 0 bases, with 11 bases between.

V gene TRBV30 combines with J gene TRBJ1-4, with D maybe TRBD1 (5 bases). The V gene's germline CDR1 is GTSNPN and CDR2 SVGIG (reference sequence). The V end was cut by 8 bases, the J end by 7 bases, with 14 bases between. This CDR3 is built from 12 residues. The CDR3 DNA sequence: TGTGCCAGCAGAGATGGGGGTGAAAAACTGTTTTTT. Protein sequence: CASRDGGEKLFF.

In this sample, this clonotype turned up a few times. The rearrangement links TRBV13 to TRBJ2-2, with 9 bases lining up with TRBD1. Unmatched junction bases numbered 5, after V lost 0 bases and J lost 6 bases. This CDR3 has 16 amino acids. Germline lookup yields CDR1 PRHDT and CDR2 FYEKMQ (reference sequence). CDR3 loop: CASSLGRQGVAGELFF. CDR3 nucleotide sequence: TGTGCCAGCAGCTTAGGCCGACAGGGGGTGGCCGGGGAGCTGTTTTTT.

Ten or more counts support this clonotype. The rearrangement uses TRBV5-1 and TRBJ1-1; 9 bases map to TRBD1. CDR1 SGHRS and CDR2 YFSETQ come from the germline V gene. V was pared by 5 bases and J by 5 bases, with 1 base of the junction left unmatched. The CDR3 totals 12 residues. In DNA form, the CDR3 reads TGCGCCAGCAGGACAGGGGGTACTGAAGCTTTCTTT. Amino acid sequence: CASRTGGTEAFF.

This clonotype was seen a single time. The junction departs from germline at one end; a sequencing error may be responsible. V is TRBV7-2 and J is TRBJ1-3; D is uncertain. Germline CDR1 reads SGHTA; CDR2 reads FQGNSA. CDR3 length: 15 amino acids. The CDR3 sequence is CASSQESYGGNTIYF. In DNA form, the CDR3 reads TGCGCCAGCAGCCAAGAATCATACGGTGGAAACACCATATATTTT.

V is TRBV2 and J is TRBJ2-3; D is perhaps TRBD2 (7 bases). Trimming took off 2 bases at V and 0 bases at J, with 12 bases between the two ends. CDR3 length equals 16 residues. Germline values: CDR1 SNHLY, CDR2 FYNNEI. CDR3 region: CASSERGGSSTDTQYF. DNA for the CDR3: TGTGCCAGCAGTGAAAGGGGGGGATCTAGCACAGATACGCAGTATTTT.

The V gene is TRBV19, the J gene TRBJ1-4; maybe TRBD1 (5 bases). This CDR3 spans 15 amino acids. V was cut by 7 bases and J by 0 bases, with 12 bases left in between. From germline, CDR1 is LNHDA and CDR2 SQIVND (reference sequence). CDR3: CASMPGDATNEKLFF. CDR3 nucleotides: TGTGCCAGTATGCCGGGGGATGCAACTAATGAAAAACTGTTTTTT.

The CDR3 DNA reads TGTGCCAGCATGGCGGGGGGACACAATGAGCAGTTCTTC. It yields the protein CASMAGGHNEQFF. V is TRBV2 and J is TRBJ2-1; 8 bases align to TRBD2. The CDR3 length is 13 residues. Looked up from germline, CDR1 is SNHLY and CDR2 is FYNNEI. With V trimmed by 7 bases and J by 5 bases, 4 bases remained unmatched.

This clonotype turned up a few times. This rearrangement joins TRBV7-2 to TRBJ2-7; possibly TRBD2 for D (6 bases). The V end was cut by 5 bases, the J end by 0 bases, with 11 bases between. Germline V lookup: CDR1 SGHTA, CDR2 FQGNSA. This CDR3 has 14 amino acids. CDR3 amino acids: CASSQDYASYEQYF. In DNA form, the CDR3 reads TGTGCCAGCAGCCAGGACTACGCCTCCTACGAGCAGTACTTC.

This clonotype was observed a few times. The J gene is TRBJ2-7, the V gene TRBV29-1, with D unresolved. The ends were cut back, 0 bases at V and 3 bases at J, with 21 bases in the middle. The germline gives CDR1 SQVTM, CDR2 ANQGSEA. The CDR3 loop spans 17 amino acids. The CDR3 sequence is CSVEDLGSNGEFYEQYF. The CDR3 coding sequence is TGCAGCGTTGAAGATCTGGGATCCAATGGAGAATTCTACGAGCAGTACTTC.

The V call is TRBV9, the J call TRBJ2-7; 8 nucleotides agree with TRBD2. CDR3 size: 15 residues. The V segment lost 0 bases and the J segment 2 bases; nucleotides outside the gene matches: 4. Germline assignment: CDR1 SGDLS and CDR2 YYNGEE. The CDR3 nucleotides are TGTGCCAGCAGCGTAGGGGTAGCGGGGACCTACGAGCAGTACTTC. Encoded protein: CASSVGVAGTYEQYF.